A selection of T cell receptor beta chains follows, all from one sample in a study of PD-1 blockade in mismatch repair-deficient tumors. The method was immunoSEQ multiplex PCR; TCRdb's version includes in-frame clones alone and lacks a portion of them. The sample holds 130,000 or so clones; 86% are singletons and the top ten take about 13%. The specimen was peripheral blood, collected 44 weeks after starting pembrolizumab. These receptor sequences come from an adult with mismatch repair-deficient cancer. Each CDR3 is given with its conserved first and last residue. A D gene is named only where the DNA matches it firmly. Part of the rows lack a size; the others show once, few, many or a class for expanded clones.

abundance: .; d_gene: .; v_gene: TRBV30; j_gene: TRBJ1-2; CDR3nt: TGTGCCTGGAGTGATGAAGGGTTAGATGGCTACACCTTT; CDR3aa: CAWSDEGLDGYTF
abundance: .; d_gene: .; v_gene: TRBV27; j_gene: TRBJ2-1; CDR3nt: TGTGCCAGCAGTTTGCTTCAGGGTATAGAGGACAATGAGCAGTTCTTC; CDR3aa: CASSLLQGIEDNEQFF
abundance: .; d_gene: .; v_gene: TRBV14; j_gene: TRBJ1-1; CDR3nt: TGTGCCAGCAGCCCCTATATCGGGGAGATGAACACTGAAGCTTTCTTT; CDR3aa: CASSPYIGEMNTEAFF
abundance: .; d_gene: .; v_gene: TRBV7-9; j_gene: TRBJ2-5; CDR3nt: TGTGCCAGCAGCTTTCCAGGGCATTCTGTGACCCAGTACTTC; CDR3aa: CASSFPGHSVTQYF
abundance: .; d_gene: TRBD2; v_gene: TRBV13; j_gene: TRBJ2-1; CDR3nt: TGTGCCAGCAGCACCGGGACTAGCGGGTACAATGAGCAGTTCTTC; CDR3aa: CASSTGTSGYNEQFF
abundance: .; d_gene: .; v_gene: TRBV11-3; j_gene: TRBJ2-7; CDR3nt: TGTGCCAGCAGCTTTTCAGGGTACGAGCAGTACTTC; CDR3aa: CASSFSGYEQYF
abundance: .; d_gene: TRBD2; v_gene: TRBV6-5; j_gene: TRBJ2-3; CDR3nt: TGTGCCAGCAGTTACGGACTAGCGGGAGGGCATACGCAGTATTTT; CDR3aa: CASSYGLAGGHTQYF
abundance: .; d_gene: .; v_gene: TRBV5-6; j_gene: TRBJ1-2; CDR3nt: TGTGCCAGCAGCTCGGGGGCAGGATTCCTGTTTTACTATGGCTACACCTTC; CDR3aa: CASSSGAGFLFYYGYTF
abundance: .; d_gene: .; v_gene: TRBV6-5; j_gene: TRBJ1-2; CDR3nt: TGTGCCAGCACCACCGATACCTGGAGGGATGGCTACACCTTC; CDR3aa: CASTTDTWRDGYTF
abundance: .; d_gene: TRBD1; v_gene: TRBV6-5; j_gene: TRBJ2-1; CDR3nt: TGTGCCAGCAGTTACCGACAGGGTGCATTTGAGCAGTTCTTC; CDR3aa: CASSYRQGAFEQFF
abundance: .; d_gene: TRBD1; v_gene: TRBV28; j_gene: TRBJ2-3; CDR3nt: TGTGCCAGCAGTTCGACAGGGTCTGTGCAGTATTTT; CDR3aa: CASSSTGSVQYF
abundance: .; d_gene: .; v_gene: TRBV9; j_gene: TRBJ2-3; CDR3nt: TGTGCCAGCAGCGTAGTAGGTACAGGGACTGCAGATACGCAGTATTTT; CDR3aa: CASSVVGTGTADTQYF
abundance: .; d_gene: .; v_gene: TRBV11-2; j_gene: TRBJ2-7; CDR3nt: TGTGCCAGCAGCCCTAGCCTGGGTGGCTACGAGCAGTACTTC; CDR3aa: CASSPSLGGYEQYF
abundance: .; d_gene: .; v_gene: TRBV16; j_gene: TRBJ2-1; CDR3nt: TGTGCCAGCAGCCAAGTTGTCAGCTCCTACAATGAGCAGTTCTTC; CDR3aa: CASSQVVSSYNEQFF
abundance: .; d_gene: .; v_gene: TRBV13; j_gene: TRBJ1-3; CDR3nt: TGTGCCAGCAGCCCAGGGCCGCGGGCTGGAAACACCATATATTTT; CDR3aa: CASSPGPRAGNTIYF
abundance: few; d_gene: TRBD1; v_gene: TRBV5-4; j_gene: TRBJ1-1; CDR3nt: TGTGCCAGCAGCCAAGTCCCGCTGGGGGACAGGACCACCTTT; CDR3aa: CASSQVPLGDRTTF
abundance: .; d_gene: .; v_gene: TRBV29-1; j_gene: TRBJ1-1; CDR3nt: TGCAGCGTTGAAGTCAGGGTGGTAGCTTTCTTT; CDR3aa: CSVEVRVVAFF
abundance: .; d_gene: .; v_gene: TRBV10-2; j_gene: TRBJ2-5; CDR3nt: TGCGCCAGCAGTGAGTCGCGGCGGCAAGAGACCCAGTACTTC; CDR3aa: CASSESRRQETQYF
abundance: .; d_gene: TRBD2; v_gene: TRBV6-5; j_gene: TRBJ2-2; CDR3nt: TGTGCCAGCAGTTACGGACTAGCGGGAGCCGGGGAGCTGTTTTTT; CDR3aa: CASSYGLAGAGELFF
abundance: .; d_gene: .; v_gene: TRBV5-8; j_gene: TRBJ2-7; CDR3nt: TGTGCCAGCAGCTTGGTAGGGTACGAGCAGTACTTC; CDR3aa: CASSLVGYEQYF
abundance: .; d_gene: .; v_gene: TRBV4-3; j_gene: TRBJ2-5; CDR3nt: TGCGCCAGCAGCCAAGATATTGGACCCGAGACCCAGTACTTC; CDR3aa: CASSQDIGPETQYF
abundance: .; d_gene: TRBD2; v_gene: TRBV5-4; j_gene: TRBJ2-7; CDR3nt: TGTGCCAGCAGCTTGGGCGGGGGTCTCTCGGGTGAGCAGTACTTC; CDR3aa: CASSLGGGLSGEQYF
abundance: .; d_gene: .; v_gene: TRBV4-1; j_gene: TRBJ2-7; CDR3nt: TGCGCCAGCAGCCAATTAGGAGGGCCCTACGAGCAGTACTTC; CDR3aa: CASSQLGGPYEQYF
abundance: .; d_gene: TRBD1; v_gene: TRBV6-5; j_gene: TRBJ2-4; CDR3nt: TGTGCCAGCAGTTACTCGGAGACAGGGAAAAACATTCAGTACTTC; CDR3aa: CASSYSETGKNIQYF
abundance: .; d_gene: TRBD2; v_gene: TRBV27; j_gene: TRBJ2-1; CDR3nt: TGTGCCAGCAGTCCCTTAGCGGGAGTGGGGGATGAGCAGTTCTTC; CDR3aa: CASSPLAGVGDEQFF
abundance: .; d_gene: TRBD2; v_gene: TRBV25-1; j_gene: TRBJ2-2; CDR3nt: TGTGCCAGCAGTGATCCTAGCGGGAGGGCCGGTACCGGGGAGCTGTTTTTT; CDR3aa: CASSDPSGRAGTGELFF
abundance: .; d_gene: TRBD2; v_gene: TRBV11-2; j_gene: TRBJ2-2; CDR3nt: TGTGCCAGCACCCCCTCTGACCTAGCGGGAGCCGGGGAGCTGTTTTTT; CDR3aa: CASTPSDLAGAGELFF
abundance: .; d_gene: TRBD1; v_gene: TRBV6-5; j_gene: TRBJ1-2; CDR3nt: TGTGCCAGCAGCCAGACAGGGATTGGCTACACCTTC; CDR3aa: CASSQTGIGYTF
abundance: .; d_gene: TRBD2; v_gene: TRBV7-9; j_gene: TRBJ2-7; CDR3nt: TGTGCCAGCAGCTCCCTCACCAGATCCGGGACTAGCGGAGCCTACGAGCAGTACTTC; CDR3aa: CASSSLTRSGTSGAYEQYF
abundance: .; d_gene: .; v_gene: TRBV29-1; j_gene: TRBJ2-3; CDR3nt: TGCAGCGTTGACCGAGGGCCAGGAGGGTCAGATACGCAGTATTTT; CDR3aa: CSVDRGPGGSDTQYF
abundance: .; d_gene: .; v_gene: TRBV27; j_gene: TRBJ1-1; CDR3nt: TGTGCCAGCAGTTTATTCCAGGGGACTGAAGCTTTCTTT; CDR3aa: CASSLFQGTEAFF
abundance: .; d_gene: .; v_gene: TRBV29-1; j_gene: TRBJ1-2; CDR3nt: TGCAGCGTTGGGGTTAGACCTGGGTATGGCTACACCTTC; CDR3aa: CSVGVRPGYGYTF
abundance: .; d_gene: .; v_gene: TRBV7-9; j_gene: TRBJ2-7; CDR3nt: TGTGCCAGCAGCCCACAGGGGGTAGCGGGCGAGGGCCCCTACGAGCAGTACTTC; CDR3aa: CASSPQGVAGEGPYEQYF
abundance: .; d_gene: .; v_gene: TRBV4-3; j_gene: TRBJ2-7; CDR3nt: TGCGCCAGCAGCCAAGATATAAGAGCAGGTTATTACGAGCAGTACTTC; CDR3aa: CASSQDIRAGYYEQYF
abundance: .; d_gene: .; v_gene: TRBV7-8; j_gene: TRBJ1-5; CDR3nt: TGTGCCAGCAGCTTAATAGACACCCCTAGCAATCAGCCCCAGCATTTT; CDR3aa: CASSLIDTPSNQPQHF
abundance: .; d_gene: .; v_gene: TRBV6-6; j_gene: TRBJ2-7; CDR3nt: TGTGCCAGCAGTTTTACTAACTTCTACGAGCAGTACTTC; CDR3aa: CASSFTNFYEQYF
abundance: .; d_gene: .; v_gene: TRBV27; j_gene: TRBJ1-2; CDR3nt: TGTGCCAGCAGTTTATCCCCCCGGACAACGCTCTATGGCTACACCTTC; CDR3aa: CASSLSPRTTLYGYTF
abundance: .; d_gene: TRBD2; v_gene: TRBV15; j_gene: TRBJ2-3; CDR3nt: TGTGCCACCAGCAGAGAGGGCTGGGCGGGAGGAGGAACAGATACGCAGTATTTT; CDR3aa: CATSREGWAGGGTDTQYF
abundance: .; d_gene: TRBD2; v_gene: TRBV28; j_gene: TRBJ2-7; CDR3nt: TGTGCCAGCAGTTTATTACCTGGGAGGCTAGCGGGAGATTTGGAGCAGTACTTC; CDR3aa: CASSLLPGRLAGDLEQYF
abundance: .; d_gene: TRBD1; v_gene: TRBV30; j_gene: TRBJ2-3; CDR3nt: TGTGCCTGGAACCGACAGGGTTTTCTAAACGGGCACGATATTAGGCCGGCCACTACGCAGTATTTT; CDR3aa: CAWNRQGFLNGHDIRPATTQYF
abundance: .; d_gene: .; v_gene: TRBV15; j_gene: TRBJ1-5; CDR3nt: TGTGCCACCAGCAGAGAGGAGGGTAGGGTCGATCAGCCCCAGCATTTT; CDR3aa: CATSREEGRVDQPQHF
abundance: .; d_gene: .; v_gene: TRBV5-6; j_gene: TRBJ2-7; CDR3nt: TGTGCCAGCAGCCTCGACCGGGACGGCTACTACGAGCAGTACTTC; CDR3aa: CASSLDRDGYYEQYF
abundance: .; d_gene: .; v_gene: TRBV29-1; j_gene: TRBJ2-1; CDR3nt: TGCAGCGTTGTAAGATTTCCGGGATCCTACAATGAGCAGTTCTTC; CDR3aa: CSVVRFPGSYNEQFF
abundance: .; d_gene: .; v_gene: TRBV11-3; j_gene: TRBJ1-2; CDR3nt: TGTGCCAGCAGCTTAGTCGGAGGAGGCTACACCTTC; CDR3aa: CASSLVGGGYTF
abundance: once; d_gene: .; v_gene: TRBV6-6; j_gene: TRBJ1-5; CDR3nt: TGTGCCAGCACCAATCCCCCCAATCAGCCCCAGCATTTT; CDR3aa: CASTNPPNQPQHF
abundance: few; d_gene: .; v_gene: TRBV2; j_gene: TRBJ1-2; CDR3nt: TGTGCCAGCAGTGAACCCGTGAGCTATGGCTACACCTTC; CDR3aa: CASSEPVSYGYTF
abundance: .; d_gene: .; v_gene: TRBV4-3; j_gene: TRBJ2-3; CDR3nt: TGCGCCAGCAGCCAAGATTGGGGGTCGGGGGCAGATACGCAGTATTTT; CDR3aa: CASSQDWGSGADTQYF
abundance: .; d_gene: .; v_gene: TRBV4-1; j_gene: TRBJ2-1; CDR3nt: TGCGCCAGCAGCCTAGCGGTTGAGCAGTTCTTC; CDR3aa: CASSLAVEQFF
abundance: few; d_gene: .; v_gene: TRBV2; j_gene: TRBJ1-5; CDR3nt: TGTGCCAGCACTTTGACAGGTACACAGCCCCAGCATTTT; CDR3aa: CASTLTGTQPQHF
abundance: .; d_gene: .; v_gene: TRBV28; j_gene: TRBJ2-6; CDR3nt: TGTGCCAGCAGTTTTTGGGGATCTGGGGCCAACGTCCTGACTTTC; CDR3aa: CASSFWGSGANVLTF
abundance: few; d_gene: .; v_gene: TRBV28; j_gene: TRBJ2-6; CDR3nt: TGTGCCAGCAGTTCATTCGGCCCCTCTGGGGCCAACGTCCTGACTTTC; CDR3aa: CASSSFGPSGANVLTF
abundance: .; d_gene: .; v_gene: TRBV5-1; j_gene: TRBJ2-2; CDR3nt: TGCGCCAGCAGACCCGAATACAGGGCCGTCGGGGAGCTGTTTTTT; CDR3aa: CASRPEYRAVGELFF
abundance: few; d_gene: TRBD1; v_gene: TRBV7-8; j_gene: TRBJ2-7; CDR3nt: TGTGCCAGCAGCACTAACTACGGGACAGCCGTCTCCTACGAGCAGTACTTC; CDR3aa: CASSTNYGTAVSYEQYF